This is a list of T cell receptor beta chains from one sample in a study of PD-1 blockade in classical Hodgkin lymphoma. Here immunoSEQ multiplex PCR was the method, and the copy in TCRdb shows in-frame clones only, minus some. The sample lists about 46,000 clones, over 70% occurring once. The sample consisted of peripheral blood mononuclear cells (PBMCs), taken before the second cycle of nivolumab. These receptor sequences come from a human donor with classical Hodgkin lymphoma. Both conserved end residues are part of each CDR3. The D gene is left open where the match is weak. Clone size is not always given. Where it is, it says once, few, many or a class for expanded clones.

TRBV28	NA	once	TRBJ1-6	TGTGCCAGCACCTCGGTTCGGCAGTATAATTCACCCCTCCACTTT	CASTSVRQYNSPLHF
TRBV5-3	NA	NA	TRBJ2-1	TGTGCCACCACTTCCGAGCGCCCGGGAGCCGACAATGAGCAGTTCTTC	CATTSERPGADNEQFF
TRBV7-2	TRBD1	NA	TRBJ2-7	TGTGCCAGCAGCACAGGGACAGGCTTCTACGAGCAGTACTTC	CASSTGTGFYEQYF
TRBV12-2	NA	NA	TRBJ2-2	TGTGCAAGTCGCTCCCGGGCGGGAAGGGTGGACACCGGGGAGCTGTTTTTT	CASRSRAGRVDTGELFF
TRBV5-4	NA	NA	TRBJ2-7	TGTGCCAGCAGCTTGGATGGAGGCTCCTACGAGCAGTACTTC	CASSLDGGSYEQYF
TRBV9	TRBD1	NA	TRBJ1-5	TGTGCCAGCAGCGGACAGGGTAGGAATCAGCCCCAGCATTTT	CASSGQGRNQPQHF
TRBV9	TRBD1	NA	TRBJ2-3	TGTGCTAGCAGCGAGGACAGGGTTACAGATACGCAGTATTTT	CASSEDRVTDTQYF
TRBV30	TRBD2	NA	TRBJ2-1	TGTGCCTGGCGGACTAGTTCCAATGAGCAGTTCTTC	CAWRTSSNEQFF
TRBV5-1	NA	NA	TRBJ2-4	TGCGCCAGCAGCCGGGATGGGGGCTTAGCCAAAAACATTCAGTACTTC	CASSRDGGLAKNIQYF
TRBV18	NA	NA	TRBJ1-5	TGTGCCAGCTCAGCCCTCGACGGGAACAATCAGCCCCAGCATTTT	CASSALDGNNQPQHF